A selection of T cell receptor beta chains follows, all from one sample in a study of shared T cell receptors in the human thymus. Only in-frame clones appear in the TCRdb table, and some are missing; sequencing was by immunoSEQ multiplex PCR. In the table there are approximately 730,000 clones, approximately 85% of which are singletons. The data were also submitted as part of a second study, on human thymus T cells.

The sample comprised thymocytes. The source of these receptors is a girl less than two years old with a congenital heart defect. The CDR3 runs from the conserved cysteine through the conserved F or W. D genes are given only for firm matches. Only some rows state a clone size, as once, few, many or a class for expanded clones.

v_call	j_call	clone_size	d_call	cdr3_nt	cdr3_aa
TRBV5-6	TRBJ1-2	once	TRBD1	TGTGCCAGCAGCGCGGGACAGCGAGTCTATGGCTACACCTTC	CASSAGQRVYGYTF
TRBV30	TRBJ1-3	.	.	TGTGCCTGGAGTGTACAATCCGTGGTCCACTCTGGAAACACCATATATTTT	CAWSVQSVVHSGNTIYF
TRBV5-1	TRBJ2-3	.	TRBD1	TGCGCCAGCAGCTTCAACAGGGGGCTTGGAGATACGCAGTATTTT	CASSFNRGLGDTQYF
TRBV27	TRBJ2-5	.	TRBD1	TGTGCCAGCAGTCCTCGACAGGGTCGGGCCCAAGAGACCCAGTACTTC	CASSPRQGRAQETQYF
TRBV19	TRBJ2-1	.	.	TGTGCCAGTAGTATGAAGGGTAGGAGGGAGGCCCGCTCCTACAATGAGCAGTTCTTC	CASSMKGRREARSYNEQFF
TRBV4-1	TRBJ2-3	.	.	TGCGCCAGCAGCCCCGAGAGACAGTACACGCAGTATTTT	CASSPERQYTQYF
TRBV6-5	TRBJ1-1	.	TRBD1	TGTGCCAGCAGGATCGGACAGGCCACTGAAGCTTTCTTT	CASRIGQATEAFF
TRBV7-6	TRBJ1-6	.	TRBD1	TGTGCCAGCAGCTTAGCAAATGGACAGGGCGGTTATTCACCCCTCCACTTT	CASSLANGQGGYSPLHF
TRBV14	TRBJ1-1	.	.	TGTGCCAGCAGCCAACAAGATTCAGGGATGAACACTGAAGCTTTCTTT	CASSQQDSGMNTEAFF
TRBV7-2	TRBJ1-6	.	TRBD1	TGTGCCAGCAGCTTACCAGGGGGTAATTCACCCCTCCACTTT	CASSLPGGNSPLHF
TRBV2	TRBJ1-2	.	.	TGTGCCAGCAGTCCTTCAGGGGCGGGTGGCTACACCTTC	CASSPSGAGGYTF
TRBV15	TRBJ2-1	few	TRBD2	TGTGCCACCAGCAGAGCAGCCCATAGCGGGGGGTTTATCGTGGTGCCTCCTGAGCAGTTCTTC	CATSRAAHSGGFIVVPPEQFF
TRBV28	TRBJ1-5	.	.	TGTGCCAGCAGTTTATACCCGACAGTGTCGGGGGCCCAGCATTTT	CASSLYPTVSGAQHF
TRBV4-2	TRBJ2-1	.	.	TGTGCCAGCAGCCAAGTGGCGGGGCGCTTAGGCAATGAGCAGTTCTTC	CASSQVAGRLGNEQFF
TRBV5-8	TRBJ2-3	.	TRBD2	TGTGCCAGCAGTAGGGAGCGGGGGATCACAGATACGCAGTATTTT	CASSRERGITDTQYF
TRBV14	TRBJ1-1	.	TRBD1	TGTGCCAGCAGCCCCACTATCCGGGACAGGGGCCGAAACACTGAAGCTTTCTTT	CASSPTIRDRGRNTEAFF
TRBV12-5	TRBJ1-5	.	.	TGTGCTAGTGGTTCCCGGCTTGGGGCCAATAAGCCCCAGCATTTT	CASGSRLGANKPQHF
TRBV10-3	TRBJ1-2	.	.	TGTGCCAGCGCGATGGAGGCCGGCTACACCTTC	CASAMEAGYTF
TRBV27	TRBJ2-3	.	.	TGTGCCAGCAGTTTAAATAAGAGTGAGGATACGCAGTATTTT	CASSLNKSEDTQYF
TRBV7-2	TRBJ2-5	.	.	TGTGCCAGCAGGCGCGAGGGGGTTAGTGTCCAAGAGACCCAGTACTTC	CASRREGVSVQETQYF
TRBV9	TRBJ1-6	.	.	TGTGCCAGCAGCACCAGACGGGGAAATTCACCCCTCCACTTT	CASSTRRGNSPLHF
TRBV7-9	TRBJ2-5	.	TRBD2	TGTGCCAGCAGCCGGAGCCGGACTAGCGGGGGGCAACAAGAGACCCAGTACTTC	CASSRSRTSGGQQETQYF
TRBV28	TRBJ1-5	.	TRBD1	TGTGCCAGCAGCCCCGGACAGGCCCCGGGGGGCAATCAGCCCCAGCATTTT	CASSPGQAPGGNQPQHF
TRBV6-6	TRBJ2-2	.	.	TGTGCCAGCAGTTACCCTGCGGGGATTACCGGGGAGCTGTTTTTT	CASSYPAGITGELFF
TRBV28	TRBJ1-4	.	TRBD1	TGTGCCAGCAGTTTAGTCGGACAGGTTAATGAAAAACTGTTTTTT	CASSLVGQVNEKLFF
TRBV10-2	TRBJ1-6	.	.	TGCGCCAGCAGAACCGGGTCCAAATCGGGTTCACCCCTCCACTTT	CASRTGSKSGSPLHF
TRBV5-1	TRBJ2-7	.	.	TGCGCCAGCAGCTTTTCCTCCAGTTCGATCTCCTACGAGCAGTACTTC	CASSFSSSSISYEQYF
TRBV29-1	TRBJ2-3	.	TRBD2	TGCAGCGCCGGGGGGGGGTACACAGATACGCAGTATTTT	CSAGGGYTDTQYF
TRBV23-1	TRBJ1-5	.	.	TGCGCCAGCAGTCGCCCGACAGGCTACAGCAATCAGCCCCAGCATTTT	CASSRPTGYSNQPQHF
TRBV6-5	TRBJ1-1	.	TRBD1	TGTGCCAGCAGCCCGGGGGCGACAGGGATCACTGAAGCTTTCTTT	CASSPGATGITEAFF
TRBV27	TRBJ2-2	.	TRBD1	TGTGCCAGCAGTCCCGGGACAGAAGTAATACACTCGAACACCGGGGAGCTGTTTTTT	CASSPGTEVIHSNTGELFF
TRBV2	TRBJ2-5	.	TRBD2	TGTGCCAGCAGTTTTCCACTAGCGGGGAGCGAGACCCAGTACTTC	CASSFPLAGSETQYF
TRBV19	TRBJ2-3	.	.	TGTGCCAGTACAGAAGAAAACACAGATACGCAGTATTTT	CASTEENTDTQYF
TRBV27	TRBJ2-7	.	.	TGTGCCAGCAGTTTATTTGGGGGCGGGTTTAACGAGCAGTACTTC	CASSLFGGGFNEQYF
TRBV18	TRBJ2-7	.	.	TGTGCCAGCTCACCTGGAGCGTCTCTAAGCTCCTACGAGCAGTACTTC	CASSPGASLSSYEQYF
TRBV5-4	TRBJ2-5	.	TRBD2	TGTGCCAGCAGCTCCCGACTAGCGGGGGAGTGGGAGACCCAGTACTTC	CASSSRLAGEWETQYF
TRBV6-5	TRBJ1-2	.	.	TGTGCCAGCCGTATAACCCGGAGGCAGATCTATGGCTACACCTTC	CASRITRRQIYGYTF
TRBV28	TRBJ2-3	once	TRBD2	TGTGCCAGCAGTTCCCAGAGCGGGGGGGCTGAAGATACGCAGTATTTT	CASSSQSGGAEDTQYF
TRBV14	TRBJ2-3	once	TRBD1	TGTGCCAGCAGCCAAACCCGGGACAGGGTGTTGGATACGCAGTATTTT	CASSQTRDRVLDTQYF
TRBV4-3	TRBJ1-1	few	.	TGCGCCAGCAGCCAAGCCGAGCCAACAGCTAACACTGAAGCTTTCTTT	CASSQAEPTANTEAFF
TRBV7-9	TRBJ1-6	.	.	TGTGCCAGCAGCTTAGCTCAGGGGAGCTCTTCACCCCTCCACTTT	CASSLAQGSSSPLHF
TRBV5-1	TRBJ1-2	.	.	TGCGCCAGCAGCCCGGGACACCTGATTTGGGAAACTAGGCATGGCTACACCTTC	CASSPGHLIWETRHGYTF
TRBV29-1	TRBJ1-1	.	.	TGCAGCGTTGACGATCTGAAGGTCGGGACTGAAGCTTTCTTT	CSVDDLKVGTEAFF
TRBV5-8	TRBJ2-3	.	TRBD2	TGTGCCAGCAGCTTGCGGACTAGCATTAGCACAGATACGCAGTATTTT	CASSLRTSISTDTQYF
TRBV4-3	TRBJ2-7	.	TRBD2	TGCGCCAGCAGCCAAGCCCCAAGCGGGGCCCACTCCTACGAGCAGTACTTC	CASSQAPSGAHSYEQYF
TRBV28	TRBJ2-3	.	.	TGTGCCAGCAGTTTATGGGTAGCAGACCCCAGCACAGATACGCAGTATTTT	CASSLWVADPSTDTQYF
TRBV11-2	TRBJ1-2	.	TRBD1	TGTGCCAGCAGCCTAAACAGGGGGCTTCCCTATGGCTACACCTTC	CASSLNRGLPYGYTF
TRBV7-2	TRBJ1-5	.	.	TGTGCCAGCAGCCCAAATAAAACAGGGAATCAGCCCCAGCATTTT	CASSPNKTGNQPQHF
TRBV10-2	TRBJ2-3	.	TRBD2	TGCGCCAGCAGACGCAAATTACGGGGGGACACAGATACGCAGTATTTT	CASRRKLRGDTDTQYF
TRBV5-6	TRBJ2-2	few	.	TGTGCCAGCAACCGCCCGGGGGGCCGCACCGGGGAGCTGTTTTTT	CASNRPGGRTGELFF